This T cell receptor beta chain was captured in a study of T cell repertoires in cytomegalovirus infection. Study at large: Both CMV infection and a matching HLA type were indicated by public TCR beta signatures.

This CDR3 is built from 16 residues. Germline V CDR1 and CDR2: ENHRY, SYGVKD. V shed 0 bases and J shed 3 bases, with 15 bases lying between them. The table lists this clonotype with a few counts. Its antigen remains unidentified. Study results and caveats: Individuals carrying CMV plus the relevant HLA were identified by cumulative frequency of public TCR beta families. HLA-C-restricted CMV clonotypes gave the most frequent clonotype in two of eight donors.

TCRdb ran MiXCR on the reads and lists one entry per CDR3 protein. The sample lists tens of thousands of distinct CDR3 sequences, more than 25% occurring once. The sample consisted of PBMCs, sequenced either directly or after in vitro stimulation (not recorded which). The chain couples TRBV10-3 to TRBJ2-7; D perhaps matches TRBD1 (5 bases). This TCR came from a human donor in good health (CMV status not recorded). Some clones in this sample may be carry-over from other donors' samples. The CDR3 coding sequence is TGTGCCATCAGTGAGTCAGGGGCAGGTTATGACTACGAGCAGTACTTC. It yields the protein CAISESGAGYDYEQYF.